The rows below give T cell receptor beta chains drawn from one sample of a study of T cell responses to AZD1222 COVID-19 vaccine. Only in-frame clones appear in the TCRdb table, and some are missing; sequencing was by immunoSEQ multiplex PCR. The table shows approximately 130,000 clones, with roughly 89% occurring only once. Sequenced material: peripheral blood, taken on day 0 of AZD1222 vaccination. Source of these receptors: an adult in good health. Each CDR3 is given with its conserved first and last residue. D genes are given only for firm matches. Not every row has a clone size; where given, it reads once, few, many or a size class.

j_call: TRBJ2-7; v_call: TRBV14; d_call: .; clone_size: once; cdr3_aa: CASSHGRAQTAYEQYF; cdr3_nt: TGTGCCAGCAGCCACGGTCGGGCCCAAACCGCCTACGAGCAGTACTTC
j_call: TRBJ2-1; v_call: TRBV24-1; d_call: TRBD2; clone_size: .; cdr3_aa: CATSDLGTSGEQFF; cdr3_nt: TGTGCCACCAGTGACTTGGGGACTAGCGGTGAGCAGTTCTTC
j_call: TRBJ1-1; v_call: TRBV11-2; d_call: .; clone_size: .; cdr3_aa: CASSARAGSFALEAFF; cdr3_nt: TGTGCCAGCAGCGCCCGGGCAGGAAGTTTCGCCCTTGAAGCTTTCTTT
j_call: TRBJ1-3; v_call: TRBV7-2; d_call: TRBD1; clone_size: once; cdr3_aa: CASSYGQGDGNTIYF; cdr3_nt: TGTGCCAGCAGCTATGGACAGGGAGATGGAAACACCATATATTTT
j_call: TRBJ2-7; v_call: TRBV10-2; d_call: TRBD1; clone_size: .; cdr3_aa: CASIPGTGAGEQYF; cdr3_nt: TGCGCCAGCATTCCCGGGACAGGGGCTGGGGAGCAGTACTTC
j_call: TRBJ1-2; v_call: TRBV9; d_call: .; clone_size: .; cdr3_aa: CASSVDQGYGGYTF; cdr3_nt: TGTGCCAGCAGCGTAGATCAGGGTTACGGAGGCTACACCTTC
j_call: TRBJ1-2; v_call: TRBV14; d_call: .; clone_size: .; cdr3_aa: CASSQAAYYGYTF; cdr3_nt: TGTGCCAGCAGCCAAGCCGCCTACTATGGCTACACCTTC
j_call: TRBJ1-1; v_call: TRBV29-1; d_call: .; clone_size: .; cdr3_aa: CSVEKRNTEAFF; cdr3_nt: TGCAGCGTTGAAAAACGGAACACTGAAGCTTTCTTT
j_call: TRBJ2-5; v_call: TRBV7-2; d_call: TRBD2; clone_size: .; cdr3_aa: CASSLAGRAVETQYF; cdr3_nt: TGTGCCAGCAGCTTAGCCGGGAGGGCCGTGGAGACCCAGTACTTC
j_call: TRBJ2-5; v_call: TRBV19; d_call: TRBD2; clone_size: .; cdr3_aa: CASSLAGGRETQYF; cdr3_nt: TGTGCCAGTAGCCTAGCGGGAGGGCGGGAGACCCAGTACTTC
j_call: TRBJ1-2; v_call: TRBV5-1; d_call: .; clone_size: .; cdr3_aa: CASSSDSLSYGYTF; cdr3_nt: TGCGCCAGCAGCTCGGACAGCCTGTCCTATGGCTACACCTTC
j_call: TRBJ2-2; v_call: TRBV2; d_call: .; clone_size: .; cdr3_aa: CASSEAGMLNTGELFF; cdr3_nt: TGTGCCAGCAGTGAGGCAGGGATGTTGAACACCGGGGAGCTGTTTTTT
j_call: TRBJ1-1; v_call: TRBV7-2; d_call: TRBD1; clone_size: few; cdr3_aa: CASSPGTGFAEAFF; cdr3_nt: TGTGCCAGCAGCCCCGGGACAGGGTTCGCTGAAGCTTTCTTT
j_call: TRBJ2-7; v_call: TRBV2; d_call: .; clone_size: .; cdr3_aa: CASRLDGYEQYF; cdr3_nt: TGTGCCAGCAGGCTGGACGGATACGAGCAGTACTTC
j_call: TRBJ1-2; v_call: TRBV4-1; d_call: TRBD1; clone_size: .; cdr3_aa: CASSQGQGNGYTF; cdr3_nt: TGCGCCAGCAGCCAGGGACAGGGGAATGGCTACACCTTC
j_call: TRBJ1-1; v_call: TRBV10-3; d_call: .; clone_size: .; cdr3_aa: CATVGRPNTEAFF; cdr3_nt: TGTGCCACCGTGGGACGGCCGAACACTGAAGCTTTCTTT
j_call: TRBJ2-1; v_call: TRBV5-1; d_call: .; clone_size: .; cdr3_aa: CASSLMAGNSYNEQFF; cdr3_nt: TGCGCCAGCAGCTTGATGGCGGGGAACTCCTACAATGAGCAGTTCTTC
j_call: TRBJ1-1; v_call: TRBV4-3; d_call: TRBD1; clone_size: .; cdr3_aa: CASSQDPGGQGHGNTEAFF; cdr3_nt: TGCGCCAGCAGCCAAGATCCCGGAGGACAGGGGCACGGGAACACTGAAGCTTTCTTT
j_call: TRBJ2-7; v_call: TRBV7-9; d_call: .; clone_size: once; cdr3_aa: CASSPSNEQYF; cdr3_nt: TGTGCCAGCAGCCCATCCAACGAGCAGTACTTC
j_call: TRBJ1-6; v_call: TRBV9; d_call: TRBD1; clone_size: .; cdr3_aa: CASSVMMTGGNSPLHF; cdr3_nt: TGTGCCAGCAGCGTAATGATGACAGGGGGTAATTCACCCCTCCACTTT
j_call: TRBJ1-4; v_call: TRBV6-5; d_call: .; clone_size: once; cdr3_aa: CASSYGGHSNEKLFF; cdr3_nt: TGTGCCAGCAGTTACGGGGGGCACTCTAATGAAAAACTGTTTTTT
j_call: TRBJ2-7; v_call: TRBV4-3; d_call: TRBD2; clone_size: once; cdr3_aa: CASSPGTSGSYEQYF; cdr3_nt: TGCGCCAGCAGCCCAGGGACTAGCGGGTCCTACGAGCAGTACTTC
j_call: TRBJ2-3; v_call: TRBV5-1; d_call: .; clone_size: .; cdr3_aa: CASSLSGVPDTQYF; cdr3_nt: TGCGCCAGCAGCTTATCAGGGGTCCCGGATACGCAGTATTTT
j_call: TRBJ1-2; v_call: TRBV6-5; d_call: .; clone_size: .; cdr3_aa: CASSIPAGDGYTF; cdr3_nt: TGTGCCAGCAGTATTCCGGCAGGGGATGGCTACACCTTC
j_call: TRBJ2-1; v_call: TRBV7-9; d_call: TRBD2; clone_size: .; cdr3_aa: CASRPRLAGGDNEQFF; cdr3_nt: TGTGCCAGCAGGCCCCGACTAGCGGGAGGGGACAATGAGCAGTTCTTC
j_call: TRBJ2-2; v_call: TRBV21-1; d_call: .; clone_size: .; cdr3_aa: CARNRAGTGELFF; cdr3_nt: TGTGCCAGAAACCGGGCGGGCACCGGGGAGCTGTTTTTT
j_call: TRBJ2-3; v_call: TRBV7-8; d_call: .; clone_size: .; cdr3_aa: CASSLAPGTDTQYF; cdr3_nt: TGTGCCAGCAGCTTAGCCCCTGGCACAGATACGCAGTATTTT
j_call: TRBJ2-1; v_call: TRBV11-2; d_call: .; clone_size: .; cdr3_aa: CASSLDWQYNEQFF; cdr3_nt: TGTGCCAGCAGCTTAGATTGGCAGTACAATGAGCAGTTCTTC